These 5 T cell receptor beta chains came from one sample sequenced in a study of cytomegalovirus exposure and HLA in healthy donors. The study ran its PCR with 60 Vbeta and 13 Jbeta primers. Assay used: immunoSEQ multiplex PCR; TCRdb lists only in-frame clones, some missing. The sample holds approximately 120,000 clones, approximately 81% seen once. The specimen was PBMCs. The receptors were gathered from a woman in her twenties or thirties in good health and CMV-seronegative.

This chain uses TRBV6-1 with TRBJ1-4; weak D call: TRBD1 (6 bases). V lost 2 bases and J 5 bases, leaving 9 bases between the germline ends. The CDR3 is 14 amino acids. Looked up from germline, CDR1 is MNHNS and CDR2 is SASEGT. The CDR3 region is CASSERQGNEKLFF. CDR3 in DNA: TGTGCCAGCAGTGAACGGCAGGGGAATGAAAAACTGTTTTTT.

The chain carries TRBV15 and TRBJ1-4; 8 positions match TRBD1. This CDR3 comprises 17 residues. CDR1 is LNHNV, CDR2 YYDKDF, per germline (reference sequence). The V gene end was trimmed by 0 bases and the J gene end by 6 bases; junction bases not matched to a gene: 9. The CDR3 loop is CATSRDVGRGRHEKLFF. As DNA, the CDR3 is TGTGCCACCAGCAGAGATGTGGGCAGGGGGCGTCATGAAAAACTGTTTTTT.

The rearrangement links TRBV29-1 to TRBJ2-1; 10 bases match TRBD2. V was pared by 3 bases and J by 2 bases, with 4 bases of the junction left unmatched. CDR3 length: 15 residues. Germline CDR1 reads SQVTM; CDR2 reads ANQGSEA. The CDR3 coding sequence is TGCAGCGTTGAGACCGGGACTAGCGCCTACAATGAGCAGTTCTTC. The encoded protein is CSVETGTSAYNEQFF.

The chain is built from TRBV10-3 and TRBJ2-7; TRBD1 matches at 7 bases. This CDR3 has 13 residues. With 3 bases clipped from V and 2 bases from J, the junction kept 1 base outside the gene matches. Germline assignment: CDR1 ENHRY and CDR2 SYGVKD. The CDR3, as DNA: TGTGCCATCAGTGACGGGACAGCCTACGAGCAGTACTTC. The encoded protein is CAISDGTAYEQYF.

This sequence joins TRBV12-5 and TRBJ1-1; D unresolved. V was trimmed by 6 bases and J by 10 bases, leaving 18 bases between them. The CDR3 runs to 13 residues. Germline lookup yields CDR1 LGHNT and CDR2 FRNRAP. The CDR3 loop is CASGPSGGDRAFF. CDR3 coding DNA: TGTGCTAGTGGGCCCTCCGGCGGGGATCGAGCTTTCTTT. Full variable domain (remainder filled in from reference TRBV12-5 and TRBJ1-1): DARVTQTPRHKVTEMGQEVTMRCQPILGHNTVFWYRQTMMQGLELLAYFRNRAPLDDSGMPKDRFSAEMPDATLATLKIQPSEPRDSAVYFCASGPSGGDRAFFGQGTRLTVV.